Presented here are 27 T cell receptor beta chains from one specimen sequenced in a study of T cells in Graves' hyperthyroidism and ophthalmopathy (dated by TCRdb to between 2018 and 2021). Library generation was performed with multiplex PCR. Sequencing instrument: Illumina HiSeq 2000. Amplification of TCR beta CDR3 regions was carried out from RNA transcripts. For the first round of RT-PCR on the TCR CDR3, the HTBI primer set was used together with the Qiagen OneStep RT-PCR kit. TCRdb reanalyzed the raw reads on its own, using fastp at Q25 for trimming and MiXCR for clone calling, and kept in-frame beta chains. Rows with a matching CDR3 protein are joined into one entry that keeps the most common DNA and genes. The sample table contains fewer than 600,000 distinct CDR3 sequences; only one count was recorded for 11% to 15% of them. Clones ranked in the top ten supply approximately 15% of the sample.

Sequencing was done on a sample of blood. These receptor sequences come from a woman between 40 and 55 years old with Graves' hyperthyroidism.

The chain combines TRBV4-1 with TRBJ2-3; TRBD1 matches 12 bases. V was pared by 1 base and J by 2 bases, with 7 bases of the junction left unmatched. The CDR3 has 18 residues. The germline gives CDR1 MGHRA, CDR2 YSYEKL. CDR3 bases: TGCGCCAGCAGCCAAGGGGCAGGGACAGGGGGCTTCACAGATACGCAGTATTTT. Its protein product is CASSQGAGTGGFTDTQYF.

This clonotype was recorded many times. This rearrangement joins TRBV12-3 or TRBV12-4 to TRBJ1-1; the match to TRBD1 covers 7 bases. V lost 6 bases, J lost 8 bases, and 9 bases stayed unmatched. This CDR3 comprises 13 residues. The CDR3 DNA follows: TGTGCCAGCAGCGCGACAGGGTTTGGCGAAGCTTTCTTT. Translating gives CASSATGFGEAFF.

A word on this clonotype: A much larger clone lies a single base off, so this may be a read error. This chain joins TRBV20-1 and TRBJ2-7; TRBD1 might be the D (5 bases). Germline V gives CDR1 DFQATT, CDR2 SNEGSKA (reference sequence). Trimming stripped 0 bases from V and 0 bases from J, with 12 bases between. The CDR3 is made up of 15 amino acids. Written as DNA, the CDR3 is TGCAGTGCTAGAGATCAGGGCGCTTCCTCCTACGAGCAGTACTTC. Translating gives CSARDQGASSYEQYF.

This clonotype has ten or more counts. The V call is TRBV29-1, the J call TRBJ1-1; D possibly corresponds to TRBD1 (5 bases). The germline V and J ends were trimmed by 4 bases and 4 bases, with 13 bases remaining between them. The CDR3 has 13 residues. The germline V gene has CDR1 SQVTM and CDR2 ANQGSEA. CDR3 residues: CSVVAAGITEAFF. CDR3 DNA sequence: TGCAGCGTTGTGGCGGCAGGGATCACTGAAGCTTTCTTT.

This clonotype was observed at least ten times. The chain joins TRBV5-1 to TRBJ2-1, with D tentatively TRBD2 (6 bases). CDR3 size: 13 residues. Trimming left V 0 bases short and J 8 bases short, with 9 bases between. CDR1 and CDR2 (germline): SGHRS, YFSETQ. Written as DNA, the CDR3 is TGCGCCAGCAGCTTGGTAGCGGCGGATGAGCAGTTCTTC. Amino acids: CASSLVAADEQFF. The full variable domain, its missing parts supplied by reference TRBV5-1 and TRBJ2-1, is KAGVTQTPRYLIKTRGQQVTLSCSPISGHRSVSWYQQTPGQGLQFLFEYFSETQRNKGNFPGRFSGRQFSNSRSEMNVSTLELGDSALYLCASSLVAADEQFFGPGTRLTVL.

This clonotype has a handful of counts. The J gene is TRBJ1-1, the V gene TRBV10-3; perhaps TRBD1 as D (5 bases). This CDR3 is built from 13 residues. The V and J ends lost 10 bases and 3 bases respectively, with 15 bases between them. Germline V gene data show CDR1 as ENHRY and CDR2 as SYGVKD. The CDR3 DNA is TGTGCCAGTGCCTCAGGGAAAGACACTGAAGCTTTCTTT. It is translated as CASASGKDTEAFF.

This clonotype was seen many times. V and J are TRBV6-1 and TRBJ2-2; TRBD2 matches at 8 bases. With 5 bases clipped from V and 5 bases from J, the junction kept 7 bases outside the gene matches. The CDR3 is made up of 15 amino acids. Germline V lookup: CDR1 MNHNS, CDR2 SASEGT. The chain's CDR3 is CASSPPSGSTGELFF. CDR3 DNA sequence: TGTGCCAGCAGTCCCCCCAGCGGGAGTACCGGGGAGCTGTTTTTT.

This rearrangement joins TRBV11-2 to TRBJ1-2; maybe TRBD1 (5 bases). Germline CDR1 SGHAT, CDR2 FQNNGV. The CDR3 contains 14 residues. The germline V and J ends were trimmed by 7 bases and 4 bases, with 16 bases remaining between them. Written as DNA, the CDR3 is TGTGCCAGCACCCGGGCATTTGGGGGCTATGGCTACACCTTC. This sequence encodes CASTRAFGGYGYTF.

Concerning this clonotype: A read error is likely, as this CDR3 ends without the conserved phenylalanine or tryptophan. The CDR3 coding sequence is TGTGCCTGGAGTAAAAACACTGAAGCTTTCCTT. This gives the protein CAWSKNTEAFL. V and J are TRBV30 and TRBJ1-1; D uncertain. The CDR3 extends over 11 amino acids. In germline, CDR1 is GTSNPN, CDR2 SVGIG (reference sequence). V dropped 2 bases and J dropped 2 bases, with 3 bases sitting between them.

The gene calls are TRBV7-2 and TRBJ2-7, with 7 bases matching TRBD2. This CDR3 is built from 19 residues. V gave up 4 bases and J gave up 3 bases; unmatched junction bases: 21. Germline CDR1 reads SGHTA; CDR2 reads FQGNSA. The DNA of the CDR3 is TGTGCCAGCAGCTCCCCCCCCGAACGATTAGGCGGGAGAAGCTACGAGCAGTACTTC. The encoded protein is CASSSPPERLGGRSYEQYF.

This clonotype was counted many times. The chain joins TRBV3-1 to TRBJ2-7; D unresolved. Germline V gene lookup returns CDR1 LGHDT and CDR2 YNNKEL (reference sequence). Trimming took 4 bases from V and 2 from J, leaving 9 bases between them. The CDR3 runs 13 residues. CDR3 DNA: TGTGCCAGCAGCCTTCGGGTGGCCTACGAGCAGTACTTC. Protein sequence: CASSLRVAYEQYF.

The table lists this clonotype with many counts. The chain carries TRBV12-3 or TRBV12-4 and TRBJ2-4; 8 positions agree with TRBD1. The length of the CDR3 is 16 residues. Trimming at V came to 5 bases and at J to 0 bases, leaving 6 bases not matched to a gene. The DNA for the CDR3 is TGTGCCAGCAGTCCCGGGACAGGCCAAGCCAAAAACATTCAGTACTTC. It translates to CASSPGTGQAKNIQYF.

The chain uses TRBV7-3 and TRBJ2-5, with 9 bases matching TRBD1. The CDR3 contains 16 residues. J gave up 2 bases and V 5 bases, and 9 bases lay outside the gene matches. Looked up from germline, CDR1 is SGHTA and CDR2 is FQGTGA. The CDR3 nucleotides are TGTGCCAGCAGCCCGGGACCCGGGACAGGGCAAGAGACCCAGTACTTC. It translates to CASSPGPGTGQETQYF.

V gene TRBV7-2 combines with J gene TRBJ1-4; TRBD1 might be the D (5 bases). Germline values: CDR1 SGHTA, CDR2 FQGNSA. The germline V and J ends were trimmed by 5 bases and 2 bases, with 12 bases remaining between them. The CDR3 has 15 residues. CDR3 nucleotides: TGTGCCAGCAGCAGTTGGGGACCGACTAATGAAAAACTGTTTTTT. Encoded protein: CASSSWGPTNEKLFF.

V is TRBV20-1 and J is TRBJ1-5, with D possibly matching TRBD1 (6 bases). The CDR3 consists of 17 residues. In germline, CDR1 is DFQATT, CDR2 SNEGSKA (reference sequence). V was shortened by 0 bases and J by 7 bases, with 22 bases between the two germline ends. The CDR3 protein is CSAREPMGEGGRQPQHF. DNA for the CDR3: TGCAGTGCTAGAGAGCCCATGGGTGAGGGGGGCAGGCAGCCCCAGCATTTT.

This clonotype was observed many times. The gene calls are TRBV30 and TRBJ2-7; D unclear. CDR3 size: 12 residues. Germline-derived CDR1 and CDR2 are GTSNPN and SVGIG (reference sequence). Deletions cut 0 bases from V and 6 bases from J, with 9 bases between. CDR3 protein: CAWSVLLGEQYF. The CDR3 region has the DNA TGTGCCTGGAGTGTATTGCTAGGCGAGCAGTACTTC.

V is TRBV30 and J is TRBJ2-1; D remains unclear. The CDR3 contains 12 residues. Looked up from germline, CDR1 is GTSNPN and CDR2 is SVGIG (reference sequence). The V end lost 2 bases, the J end lost 7 bases, and 9 bases lay between the germline ends. The CDR3: CAWSQSGNEQFF. The CDR3 DNA follows: TGTGCCTGGAGTCAGTCGGGTAATGAGCAGTTCTTC.

As regards this clonotype: A much larger clone differs from this one at a single base, so this may be a read error. CDR3 region: CSARDLGLAEVNQETQYF. The CDR3 nucleotides read TGCAGTGCTAGAGATTTAGGACTAGCGGAAGTGAATCAAGAGACCCAGTACTTC. The chain is built from TRBV20-1 and TRBJ2-5, with 10 bases aligning to TRBD2. The J segment lost 2 bases and the V segment lost 0 bases, leaving 12 bases of the junction unmatched. CDR1 and CDR2 from the germline V gene are DFQATT and SNEGSKA (reference sequence). The CDR3 is 18 amino acids.

This clonotype was counted many times. The V gene is TRBV11-2, the J gene TRBJ2-7, with a possible D match to TRBD1 (6 bases). The CDR3 is made up of 15 amino acids. Germline lookup yields CDR1 SGHAT and CDR2 FQNNGV. Trimming removed 5 bases from V and 3 bases from J, with 17 bases in between. CDR3 protein: CASSTRTVGLYEQYF. In DNA form, the CDR3 reads TGTGCCAGCAGCACACGGACAGTGGGCCTCTACGAGCAGTACTTC.

This clonotype was picked up a small number of times. V and J are TRBV30 and TRBJ1-2, with D tentatively TRBD1 (5 bases). The CDR3 length is 14 residues. The ends were cut back, 4 bases at V and 4 bases at J, with 16 bases in the middle. Germline values: CDR1 GTSNPN, CDR2 SVGIG (reference sequence). CDR3 sequence reads: CAWKGGTLLYGYTF. CDR3 DNA: TGTGCCTGGAAAGGCGGGACGTTACTCTATGGCTACACCTTC.

This clonotype came up a few times. Being one base from a much bigger clone, this may be a read error. J is TRBJ2-7 and V is TRBV20-1; a possible D gene is TRBD1 (6 bases). Trimming shortened V by 1 base and J by 0 bases, and 13 bases separated the two germline ends. Germline V gene lookup returns CDR1 DFQATT and CDR2 SNEGSKA (reference sequence). There are 15 residues in the CDR3. CDR3 sequence (DNA): TGCAGTGCTAGAGCTCCGGGACATAGCTCCTACGAGCAGTACTTC. Translated, it gives CSARAPGHSSYEQYF.

The sample holds many counts of this clonotype. The chain employs TRBV5-1 and TRBJ2-1, with TRBD1 identical over 9 bases. Germline V gene data show CDR1 as SGHRS and CDR2 as YFSETQ. The CDR3 sequence is 14 residues long. Trimming cost V 6 bases and J 5 bases; bases outside gene matches: 6. Written as DNA, the CDR3 is TGCGCCAGCAAAGAGGGACAGGGTAACAATGAGCAGTTCTTC. The encoded protein is CASKEGQGNNEQFF. The full variable domain, with the rest looked up from reference TRBV5-1 and TRBJ2-1, is KAGVTQTPRYLIKTRGQQVTLSCSPISGHRSVSWYQQTPGQGLQFLFEYFSETQRNKGNFPGRFSGRQFSNSRSEMNVSTLELGDSALYLCASKEGQGNNEQFFGPGTRLTVL.

The sample holds many counts of this clonotype. This chain uses TRBV12-3 or TRBV12-4 with TRBJ2-7; no firm D call. Trimming took off 1 base at V and 7 bases at J, with 14 bases between the two ends. CDR3 length: 14 residues. CDR3: CASSLDLTLGEQYF. CDR3 nucleotide sequence: TGTGCCAGCAGTTTAGATTTGACTCTGGGGGAGCAGTACTTC.

Regarding this clonotype: Just one base apart from a much larger clone, this may be a read error. The conserved phenylalanine or tryptophan is not found at the CDR3 terminus, so this likely reflects a read error. V gene TRBV3-1 combines with J gene TRBJ2-3; TRBD2 matches 8 bases. Germline loops: CDR1 LGHDT, CDR2 YNNKEL (reference sequence). This CDR3 has 14 amino acids. V gave up 1 base and J gave up 4 bases; unmatched junction bases: 1. The CDR3: CASSQGTSPDTQYL. The DNA of the CDR3 is TGTGCCAGCAGCCAAGGGACTAGCCCAGATACGCAGTATCTT.

The table lists this clonotype with many counts. The chain joins TRBV2 to TRBJ2-4; possibly TRBD2 for D (7 bases). Germline CDR1 is SNHLY and CDR2 is FYNNEI. Deletions cut 5 bases from V and 0 bases from J, with 17 bases between. This CDR3 comprises 17 residues. CDR3 residues: CASSRGEGHQAKNIQYF. In nucleotides, the CDR3 is TGTGCCAGCAGTAGGGGGGAGGGCCATCAAGCCAAAAACATTCAGTACTTC.

The chain links TRBV24-1 to TRBJ1-2; D gene ambiguous. Deletions cut 2 bases from V and 0 bases from J, with 15 bases between. Germline-derived CDR1 and CDR2 are KGHDR and SFDVKD. This CDR3 contains 17 residues. The CDR3 sequence: CATSDSPYSVPNYGYTF. The CDR3 DNA reads as TGTGCCACCAGTGATTCCCCTTACAGTGTCCCTAACTATGGCTACACCTTC.

This clonotype was seen repeatedly, ten times or more. This chain joins TRBV28 and TRBJ1-1, with D perhaps TRBD1 (6 bases). Per the germline V gene, CDR1 is MDHEN and CDR2 is SYDVKM. Deletions cut 5 bases from V and 0 bases from J, with 10 bases between. CDR3 size: 14 residues. This CDR3 is CASSTGQMNTEAFF. The CDR3 DNA sequence: TGTGCCAGCAGTACTGGACAGATGAACACTGAAGCTTTCTTT.